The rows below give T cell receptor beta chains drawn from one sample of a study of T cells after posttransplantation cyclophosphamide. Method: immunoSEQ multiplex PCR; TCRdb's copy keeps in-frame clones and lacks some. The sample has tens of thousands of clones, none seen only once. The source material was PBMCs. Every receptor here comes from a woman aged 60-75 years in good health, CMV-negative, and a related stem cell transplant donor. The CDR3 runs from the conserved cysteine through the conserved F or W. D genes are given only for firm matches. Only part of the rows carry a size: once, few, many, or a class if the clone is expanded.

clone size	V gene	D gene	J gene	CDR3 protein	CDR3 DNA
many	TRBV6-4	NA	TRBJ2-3	CASSDTGGGGPDTQYF	TGTGCCAGCAGTGACACGGGGGGCGGCGGGCCAGATACGCAGTATTTT
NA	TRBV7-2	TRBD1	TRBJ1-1	CASSLDRVSGAFF	TGTGCCAGCAGCCTCGACAGGGTATCGGGAGCTTTCTTT
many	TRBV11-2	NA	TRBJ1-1	CASSLDISLGQAFF	TGTGCCAGCAGCTTAGATATTTCTCTGGGGCAAGCTTTCTTT
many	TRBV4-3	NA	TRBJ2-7	CASSQEGAGRYEQYF	TGCGCCAGCAGCCAAGAGGGAGCAGGGCGTTACGAGCAGTACTTC
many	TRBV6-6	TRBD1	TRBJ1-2	CASSSTLTGINYGYTF	TGTGCCAGCAGTTCTACCCTGACAGGGATCAACTATGGCTACACCTTC
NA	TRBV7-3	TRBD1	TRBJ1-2	CASSPGQGSGYTF	TGTGCCAGCAGCCCCGGACAGGGCAGTGGCTACACCTTC
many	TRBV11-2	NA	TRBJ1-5	CASSQDRQNQPQHF	TGTGCCAGCAGCCAGGACAGACAGAATCAGCCCCAGCATTTT
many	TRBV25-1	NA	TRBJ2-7	CASSEPGRGAYEQYF	TGTGCCAGCAGTGAACCGGGCAGGGGGGCCTACGAGCAGTACTTC
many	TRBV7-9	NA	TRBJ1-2	CASSLAGSGVYGYTF	TGTGCCAGCAGCTTAGCCGGGTCGGGGGTCTATGGCTACACCTTC
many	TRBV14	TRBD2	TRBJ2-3	CASSHTGLAGADTQYF	TGTGCCAGCAGCCACACGGGACTAGCGGGAGCCGATACGCAGTATTTT
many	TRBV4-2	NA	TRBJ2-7	CASSRVGGAPGEQYF	TGTGCCAGCAGCCGGGTGGGGGGGGCTCCGGGTGAGCAGTACTTC
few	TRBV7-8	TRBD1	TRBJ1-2	CASSSRGLNYGYTF	TGTGCCAGCAGCTCCAGGGGGCTCAATTATGGCTACACCTTC
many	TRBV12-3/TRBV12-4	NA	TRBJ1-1	CASSLGGNTEAFF	TGTGCCAGCAGCCTCGGTGGGAACACTGAAGCTTTCTTT
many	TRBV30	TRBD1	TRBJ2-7	CAWAGTAHLSEYF	TGTGCCTGGGCCGGGACAGCCCATCTTTCGGAGTACTTC
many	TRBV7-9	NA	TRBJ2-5	CASSQGLRAETQYF	TGTGCCAGCAGCCAGGGCCTTCGAGCAGAGACCCAGTACTTC
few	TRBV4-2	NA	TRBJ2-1	CASSQDWAAGGSYNEQFF	TGTGCCAGCAGCCAAGATTGGGCGGCCGGGGGCTCCTACAATGAGCAGTTCTTC
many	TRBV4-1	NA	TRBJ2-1	CASSLSPGVPNEQFF	TGCGCCAGCAGCCTTAGTCCAGGCGTCCCCAATGAGCAGTTCTTC
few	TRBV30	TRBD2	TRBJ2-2	CAWSYSRTSGNTGELFF	TGTGCCTGGAGTTACAGCCGGACTAGCGGCAACACCGGGGAGCTGTTTTTT
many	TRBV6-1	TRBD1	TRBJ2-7	CASGDRGKYF	TGTGCCAGCGGAGACAGGGGGAAGTACTTC
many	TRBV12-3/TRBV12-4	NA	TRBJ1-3	CASSYQGRRNTIYF	TGTGCCAGCAGTTACCAGGGTAGGCGAAACACCATATATTTT
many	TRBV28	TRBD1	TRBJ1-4	CASSFQGTGNEKLFF	TGTGCCAGCAGTTTTCAGGGGACAGGGAATGAAAAACTGTTTTTT
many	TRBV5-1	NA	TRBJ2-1	CASSLAGMRDEQFF	TGCGCCAGCAGCTTGGCGGGGATGCGGGATGAGCAGTTCTTC
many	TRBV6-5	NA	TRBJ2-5	CASRNTWTQYF	TGTGCCAGCAGGAACACCTGGACCCAGTACTTC
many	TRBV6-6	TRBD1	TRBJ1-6	CASSDQGAFDSPLHF	TGTGCCAGCAGTGATCAGGGGGCCTTCGATTCACCCCTCCACTTT
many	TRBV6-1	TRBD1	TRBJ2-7	CASSERDRDYEQYF	TGTGCCAGCAGTGAACGGGACAGGGACTACGAGCAGTACTTC
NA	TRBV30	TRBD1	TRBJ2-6	CAWTDRLYSGANVLTF	TGTGCCTGGACGGACAGGTTGTACTCTGGGGCCAACGTCCTGACTTTC
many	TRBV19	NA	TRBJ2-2	CASSRRVLDTGELFF	TGTGCCAGCTCACGACGGGTTCTGGACACCGGGGAGCTGTTTTTT
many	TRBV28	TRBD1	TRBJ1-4	CASSFSGQGNEKLFF	TGTGCCAGCAGTTTTTCCGGACAGGGGAATGAAAAACTGTTTTTT
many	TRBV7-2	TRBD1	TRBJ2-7	CASSSAGTGVYEQYF	TGTGCCAGCAGCTCAGCCGGGACAGGAGTCTACGAGCAGTACTTC
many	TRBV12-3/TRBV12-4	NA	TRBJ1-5	CASSRGQRNQPQHF	TGTGCCAGCAGCAGAGGCCAGCGAAATCAGCCCCAGCATTTT
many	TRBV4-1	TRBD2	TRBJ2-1	CASSPRLAGSDEQFF	TGCGCCAGCAGCCCGAGACTAGCCGGGTCTGATGAGCAGTTCTTC
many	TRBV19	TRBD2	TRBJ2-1	CASSPLGGSSYNEQFF	TGTGCCAGTAGTCCCCTGGGCGGGAGCTCCTACAATGAGCAGTTCTTC
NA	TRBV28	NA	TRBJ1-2	CASSSDLGWYGYTF	TGTGCCAGCAGTTCTGACCTCGGGTGGTATGGCTACACTTTC
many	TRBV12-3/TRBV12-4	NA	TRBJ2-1	CASNYKGAYNEQFF	TGTGCCAGCAATTACAAGGGGGCCTACAATGAGCAGTTCTTC
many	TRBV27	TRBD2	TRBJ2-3	CASSPLAGGTTDTQYF	TGTGCCAGCAGTCCATTAGCGGGGGGGACCACAGATACGCAGTATTTT
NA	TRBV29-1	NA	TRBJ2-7	CSVVKGNTYEQYF	TGCAGCGTTGTCAAAGGTAATACCTACGAGCAGTACTTC
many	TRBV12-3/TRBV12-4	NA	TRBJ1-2	CASTYRAYGYTF	TGTGCCAGCACCTATCGCGCTTATGGCTACACCTTC
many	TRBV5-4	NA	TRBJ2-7	CASSGGNNEQYF	TGTGCCAGCAGCGGGGGCAACAACGAGCAGTACTTC
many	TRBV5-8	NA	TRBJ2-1	CASSLGAASYNEQFF	TGTGCCAGCAGCTTGGGGGCAGCTTCCTACAATGAGCAGTTCTTC
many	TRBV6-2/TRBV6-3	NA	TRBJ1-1	CASSYSATGGTEAFF	TGTGCCAGCAGTTATTCGGCGACGGGGGGCACTGAAGCTTTCTTT
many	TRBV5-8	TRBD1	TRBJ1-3	CASSHSTGTGNTIYF	TGTGCCAGCAGCCATTCGACAGGGACTGGAAACACCATATATTTT
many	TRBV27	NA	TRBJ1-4	CASRKGLNSNEKLFF	TGTGCCAGCAGGAAAGGGCTGAACTCCAATGAAAAACTGTTTTTT
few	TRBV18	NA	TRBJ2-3	CASSPNLRGADTQYF	TGTGCCAGCTCACCGAACCTCAGAGGGGCAGATACGCAGTATTTT
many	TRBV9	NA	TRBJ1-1	CASSVAGSTDAFF	TGTGCCAGCAGCGTAGCCGGTTCGACAGATGCTTTCTTT
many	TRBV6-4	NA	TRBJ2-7	CASSGRRQKQFGSEQYF	TGTGCCAGCAGCGGCCGTCGACAGAAACAGTTCGGTAGCGAGCAGTACTTC
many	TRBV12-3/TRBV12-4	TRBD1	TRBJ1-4	CASSTSGSGGEKLFF	TGTGCCAGCAGCACCTCAGGGTCAGGGGGTGAAAAACTGTTTTTT
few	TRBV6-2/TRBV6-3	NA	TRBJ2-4	CASSYPSEGAKNIQYF	TGTGCCAGCAGTTACCCCTCAGAAGGGGCCAAAAACATTCAGTACTTC
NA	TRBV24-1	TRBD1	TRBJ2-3	CATSDLGQISTDTQYF	TGTGCCACCAGTGATCTGGGACAGATAAGCACAGATACGCAGTATTTT
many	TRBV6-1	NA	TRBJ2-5	CASSVAVATQYF	TGTGCCAGCAGTGTAGCGGTGGCGACCCAGTACTTC
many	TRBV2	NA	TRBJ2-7	CASQGTLSYEQYF	TGTGCCAGCCAGGGAACCCTCTCCTACGAGCAGTACTTC
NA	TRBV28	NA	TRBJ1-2	CASSLPAGAGGEFGYTF	TGTGCCAGCAGTTTACCTGCGGGGGCGGGGGGCGAATTTGGCTACACCTTC